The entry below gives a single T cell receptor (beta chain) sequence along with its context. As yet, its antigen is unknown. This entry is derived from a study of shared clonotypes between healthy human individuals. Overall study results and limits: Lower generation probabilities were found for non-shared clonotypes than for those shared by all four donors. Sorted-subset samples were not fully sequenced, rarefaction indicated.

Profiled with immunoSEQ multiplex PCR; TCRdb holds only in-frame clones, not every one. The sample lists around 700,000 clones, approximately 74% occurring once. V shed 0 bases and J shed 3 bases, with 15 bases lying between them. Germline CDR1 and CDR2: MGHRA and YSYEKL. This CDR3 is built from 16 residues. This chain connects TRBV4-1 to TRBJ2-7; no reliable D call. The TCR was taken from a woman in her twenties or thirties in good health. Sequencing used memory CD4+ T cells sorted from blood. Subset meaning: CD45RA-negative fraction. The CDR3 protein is CASSQDVALSLYEQYF. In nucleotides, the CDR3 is TGCGCCAGCAGCCAAGATGTAGCCCTATCTCTCTACGAGCAGTACTTC.